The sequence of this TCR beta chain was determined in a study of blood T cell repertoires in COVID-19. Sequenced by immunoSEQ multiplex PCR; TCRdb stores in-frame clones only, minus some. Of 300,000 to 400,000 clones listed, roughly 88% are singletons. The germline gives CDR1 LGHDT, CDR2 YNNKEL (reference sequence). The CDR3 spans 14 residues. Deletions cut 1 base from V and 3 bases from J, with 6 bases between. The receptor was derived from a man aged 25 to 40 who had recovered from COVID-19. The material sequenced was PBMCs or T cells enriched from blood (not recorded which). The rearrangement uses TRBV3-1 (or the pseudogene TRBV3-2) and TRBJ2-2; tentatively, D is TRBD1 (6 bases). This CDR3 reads CASSQGQDTGELFF. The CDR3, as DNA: TGTGCCAGCAGCCAAGGACAGGACACCGGGGAGCTGTTTTTT.